These T cell receptor beta chains were read from a single sample in a study of blood T cell repertoires in COVID-19. Assay: immunoSEQ multiplex PCR; the TCRdb copy retains only in-frame clones and omits some. The repertoire holds 150,000 to 200,000 clones, with about 86% as singletons. Sequenced: peripheral blood. These receptors were obtained from a human donor with acute or convalescent COVID-19. The donor label of this sample is uncertain. The CDR3 runs from the conserved cysteine through the conserved F or W. A D gene is named only where the DNA matches it firmly. Expanded clones get a size class; other rows say once, few or many, or leave the size out.

TRBV6-5	TRBJ1-2	few	NA	CASWAYKAFEAGYTF	TGTGCCAGTTGGGCCTACAAGGCTTTCGAAGCAGGCTACACCTTC
TRBV4-1	TRBJ1-2	NA	NA	CASSQLPGTQSYGYTF	TGCGCCAGCAGCCAATTACCGGGAACCCAAAGCTATGGCTACACCTTC
TRBV18	TRBJ2-7	NA	NA	CASSPPGASSYEQYF	TGTGCCAGCTCACCACCGGGGGCTAGCTCCTACGAGCAGTACTTC
TRBV3-1/TRBV3-2	TRBJ1-3	few	NA	CASSQDAGGSGNTIYF	TGTGCCAGCAGCCAAGATGCCGGCGGCTCTGGAAACACCATATATTTT
TRBV5-1	TRBJ2-1	NA	NA	CASSPAPDLDNEQFF	TGCGCCAGCAGCCCGGCCCCCGACTTGGACAATGAGCAGTTCTTC
TRBV3-1/TRBV3-2	TRBJ1-3	NA	TRBD1	CASSQRDRGLASGNTIYF	TGTGCCAGCAGCCAACGGGACAGGGGGCTCGCCTCCGGAAACACCATATATTTT
TRBV19	TRBJ1-4	NA	NA	CASSIPGGKEGEKLFF	TGTGCCAGTAGTATCCCGGGAGGCAAGGAGGGTGAAAAACTGTTTTTT
TRBV10-1	TRBJ1-1	NA	NA	CASSSNVNTEAFF	TGCGCCAGCAGTAGCAATGTGAACACTGAAGCTTTCTTT
TRBV7-9	TRBJ1-4	NA	TRBD1	CASSAGTGGGEKLFF	TGTGCCAGCAGCGCCGGGACAGGGGGAGGGGAAAAACTGTTTTTT
TRBV7-2	TRBJ1-4	NA	TRBD1	CASSLALDRGHEKLFF	TGTGCCAGCAGCTTAGCCCTAGACAGGGGGCATGAAAAACTGTTTTTT
TRBV19	TRBJ2-7	NA	NA	CASSTREGYEQYF	TGTGCCAGTAGTACCAGGGAAGGATACGAGCAGTACTTC
TRBV19	TRBJ1-1	NA	NA	CASTPHGLNTEAFF	TGTGCCAGTACCCCTCACGGACTCAACACTGAAGCTTTCTTT
TRBV7-9	TRBJ1-2	once	TRBD1	CASSFDRVNYGYTF	TGTGCCAGCAGCTTCGACAGGGTAAACTATGGCTACACCTTC
TRBV11-2	TRBJ2-7	NA	TRBD1	CASTLTGDSSYEQYF	TGTGCCAGCACCTTGACTGGGGACAGCTCCTACGAGCAGTACTTC
TRBV28	TRBJ1-5	NA	TRBD1	CASTGGQGQPQHF	TGTGCCAGCACAGGGGGCCAAGGACAGCCCCAGCATTTT
TRBV6-5	TRBJ2-7	NA	NA	CASRGRGNGEQYF	TGTGCCAGCAGGGGCCGGGGGAACGGCGAGCAGTACTTC
TRBV5-4	TRBJ2-2	NA	TRBD1	CASSLGQGGNTGELFF	TGTGCCAGCAGCTTGGGACAGGGCGGGAACACCGGGGAGCTGTTTTTT